These T cell receptor beta chains were read from a single sample in a study of CXCR3-negative and CXCR3-positive naive CD8 T cells. TCRdb processed the 5' RACE reads again and assigns one entry to each CDR3 protein, with no DNA. The sample totals roughly 80,000 distinct CDR3 sequences. Sequencing used naive CXCR3+ CD8+ T cells from blood. These receptor sequences come from a human donor in good health. Some clones in this sample may be carry-over from other donors' samples. CDR3s include the opening cysteine and the closing phenylalanine or tryptophan. The order of the fields is CDR3 length, V gene, J gene, CDR3 protein.

length: 14; V: TRBV20-1; J: TRBJ2-7; CDR3: CSAYKGGTSYEQYF
length: 15; V: TRBV28; J: TRBJ2-2; CDR3: CASSFPGHQPGELFF
length: 14; V: TRBV12-3/TRBV12-4; J: TRBJ2-1; CDR3: CASSHYQGTNEQFF
length: 16; V: TRBV19; J: TRBJ2-1; CDR3: CASHNPGPQGYNEQFF
length: 14; V: TRBV7-7; J: TRBJ2-7; CDR3: CASSADGESYEQYF
length: 13; V: TRBV28; J: TRBJ2-7; CDR3: CASSLPLGNEQYF
length: 14; V: TRBV20-1; J: TRBJ2-7; CDR3: CSARSRTEGYEQYF
length: 15; V: TRBV14; J: TRBJ2-7; CDR3: CASSQSEGRAYEQYF
length: 15; V: TRBV6-2/TRBV6-3; J: TRBJ2-7; CDR3: CASIKGGDNYLEQYF
length: 11; V: TRBV29-1; J: TRBJ1-2; CDR3: CSVEAPYGYTF
length: 13; V: TRBV27; J: TRBJ1-5; CDR3: CASSLTGPQPQHF
length: 16; V: TRBV21-1; J: TRBJ1-5; CDR3: CANSHKLQWGNQPQHF
length: 17; V: TRBV6-5; J: TRBJ2-7; CDR3: CASSYRGWVPGGSEQYF
length: 15; V: TRBV6-6; J: TRBJ2-1; CDR3: CASSYSVGLRPEQFF
length: 15; V: TRBV13; J: TRBJ2-7; CDR3: CASSPDRGPSYEQYF
length: 15; V: TRBV3-1; J: TRBJ2-1; CDR3: CASSPSGRPDNEQFF